This TCR beta chain is drawn from a study of response to subunit inactivated influenza vaccine. TCRdb re-derived calls from the RT-PCR reads in MiXCR, one entry per CDR3 protein. The sample has around 300,000 distinct CDR3 sequences, roughly 22% seen once. Study-wide points: Each seasonal flu vaccination may recruit only limited new T cells, authors suggested.

Notes on this clonotype: The antigen remains unidentified.

The CDR3 runs to 16 residues. CDR1 and CDR2 (germline): SEHNR, FQNEAQ (reference sequence). V was trimmed by 4 bases and J by 3 bases, leaving 16 bases between them. The J gene is TRBJ1-3, the V gene TRBV7-9; D possibly corresponds to TRBD1 (6 bases). Sequenced here: PBMCs from blood, sampled roughly 20 months after vaccination. This TCR came from a man between 50 and 75 years old who received an inactivated influenza vaccine. CDR3 sequence: CASSYWTADVGNTIYF. The DNA for the CDR3 is TGTGCCAGCAGCTACTGGACAGCCGACGTTGGAAACACCATATATTTT. Looking up the rest from reference TRBV7-9 and TRBJ1-3 gives the full variable domain: DTGVSQNPRHKITKRGQNVTFRCDPISEHNRLYWYRQTLGQGPEFLTYFQNEAQLEKSRLLSDRFSAERPKGSFSTLEIQRTEQGDSAMYLCASSYWTADVGNTIYFGEGSWLTVV.